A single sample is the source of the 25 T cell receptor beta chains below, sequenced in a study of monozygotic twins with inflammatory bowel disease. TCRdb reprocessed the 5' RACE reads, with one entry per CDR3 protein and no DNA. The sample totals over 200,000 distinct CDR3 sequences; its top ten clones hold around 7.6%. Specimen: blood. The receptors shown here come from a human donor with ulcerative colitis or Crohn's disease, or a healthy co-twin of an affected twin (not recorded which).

The CDR3 region is CASSPLSGRSNTEAFF. V gene TRBV6-1 combines with J gene TRBJ1-1; TCRdb picks TRBD1, but there is no DNA to check that call. Germline V gives CDR1 MNHNS, CDR2 SASEGT. The CDR3 has 16 residues.

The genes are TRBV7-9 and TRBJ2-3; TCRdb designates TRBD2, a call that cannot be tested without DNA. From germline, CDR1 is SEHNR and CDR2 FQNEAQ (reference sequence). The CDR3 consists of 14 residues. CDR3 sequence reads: CASSPAASADTQYF.

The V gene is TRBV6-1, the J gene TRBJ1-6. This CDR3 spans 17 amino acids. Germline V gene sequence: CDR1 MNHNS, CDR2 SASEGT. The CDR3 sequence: CASSPTTGTAPDSPLHF.

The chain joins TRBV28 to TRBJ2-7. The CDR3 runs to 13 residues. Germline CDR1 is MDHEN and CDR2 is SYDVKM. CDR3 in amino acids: CASSFAGPYEQYF.

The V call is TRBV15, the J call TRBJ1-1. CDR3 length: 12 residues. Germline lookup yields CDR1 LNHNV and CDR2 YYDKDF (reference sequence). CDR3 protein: CATSRGNTEAFF.

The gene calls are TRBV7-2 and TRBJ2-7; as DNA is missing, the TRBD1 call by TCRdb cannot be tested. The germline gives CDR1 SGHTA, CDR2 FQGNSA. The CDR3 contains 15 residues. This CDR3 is CASSYGTGAPYEQYF.

The CDR3 protein is CASGLGQSLNQPQHF. V usage is TRBV12-5 and J usage is TRBJ1-5. Germline-derived CDR1 and CDR2 are LGHNT and FRNRAP. This CDR3 region has 15 residues.

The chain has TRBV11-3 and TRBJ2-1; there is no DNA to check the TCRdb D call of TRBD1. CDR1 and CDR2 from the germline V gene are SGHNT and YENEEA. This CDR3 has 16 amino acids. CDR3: CASSPTSRGTYNEQFF.

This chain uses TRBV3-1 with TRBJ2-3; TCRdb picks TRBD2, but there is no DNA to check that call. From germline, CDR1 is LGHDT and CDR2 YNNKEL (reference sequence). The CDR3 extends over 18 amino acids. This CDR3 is CASSLPGLAGAGTDTQYF.

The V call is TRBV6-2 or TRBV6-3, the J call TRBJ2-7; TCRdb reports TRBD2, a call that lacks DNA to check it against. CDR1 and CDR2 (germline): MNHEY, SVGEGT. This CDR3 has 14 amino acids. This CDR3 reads CASSRTYPSYEQYF.

The chain's CDR3 is CASSWDTDPYEQYF. V and J are TRBV5-1 and TRBJ2-7. The CDR3 is 14 residues long. The germline V gene encodes CDR1 SGHRS and CDR2 YFSETQ. Variable domain in full (rest from reference TRBV5-1 and TRBJ2-7): KAGVTQTPRYLIKTRGQQVTLSCSPISGHRSVSWYQQTPGQGLQFLFEYFSETQRNKGNFPGRFSGRQFSNSRSEMNVSTLELGDSALYLCASSWDTDPYEQYFGPGTRLTVT.

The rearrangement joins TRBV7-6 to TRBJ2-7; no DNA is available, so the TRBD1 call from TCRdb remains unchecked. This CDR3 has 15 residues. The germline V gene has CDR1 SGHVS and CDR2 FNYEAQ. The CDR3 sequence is CASSLDGTGTYEQYF.

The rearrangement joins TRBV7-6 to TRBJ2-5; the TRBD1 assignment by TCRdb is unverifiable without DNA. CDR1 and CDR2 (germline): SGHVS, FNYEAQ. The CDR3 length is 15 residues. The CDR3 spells CASSLAWAGQETQYF.

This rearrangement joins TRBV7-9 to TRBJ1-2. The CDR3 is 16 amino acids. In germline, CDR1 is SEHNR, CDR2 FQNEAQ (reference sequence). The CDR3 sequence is CASSIYAGELDYGYTF. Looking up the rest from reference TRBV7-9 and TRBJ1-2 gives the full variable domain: DTGVSQNPRHKITKRGQNVTFRCDPISEHNRLYWYRQTLGQGPEFLTYFQNEAQLEKSRLLSDRFSAERPKGSFSTLEIQRTEQGDSAMYLCASSIYAGELDYGYTFGSGTRLTVV.

The CDR3 sequence: CSANDLRGLYGYTF. The chain links TRBV20-1 to TRBJ1-2; TCRdb returns TRBD1, unconfirmable since there is no DNA. Per the germline V gene, CDR1 is DFQATT and CDR2 is SNEGSKA (reference sequence). The length of the CDR3 is 14 residues.

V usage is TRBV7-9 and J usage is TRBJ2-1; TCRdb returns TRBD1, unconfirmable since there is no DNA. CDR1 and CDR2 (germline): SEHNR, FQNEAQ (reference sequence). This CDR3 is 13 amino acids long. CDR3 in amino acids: CASSSWGGYEQFF.

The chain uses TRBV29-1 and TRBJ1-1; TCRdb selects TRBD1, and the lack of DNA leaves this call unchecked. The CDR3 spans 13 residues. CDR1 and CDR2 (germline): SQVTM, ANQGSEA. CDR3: CSVESGVGTEAFF.

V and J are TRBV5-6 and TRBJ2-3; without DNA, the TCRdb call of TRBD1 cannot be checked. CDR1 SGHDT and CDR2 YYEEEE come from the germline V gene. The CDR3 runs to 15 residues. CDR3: CASSLIQGQGDTQYF.

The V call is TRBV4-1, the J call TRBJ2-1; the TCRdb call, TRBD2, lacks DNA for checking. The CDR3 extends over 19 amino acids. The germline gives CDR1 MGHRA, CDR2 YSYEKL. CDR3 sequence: CASSQDKVERGRSYNEQFF.

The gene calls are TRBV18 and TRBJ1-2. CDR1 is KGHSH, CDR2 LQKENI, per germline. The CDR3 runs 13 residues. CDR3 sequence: CASSPQGGNGYTF.

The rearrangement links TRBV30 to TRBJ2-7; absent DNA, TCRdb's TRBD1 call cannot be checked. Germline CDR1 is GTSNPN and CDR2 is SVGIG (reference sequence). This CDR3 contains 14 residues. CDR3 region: CAWRSGDPNYEQYF.

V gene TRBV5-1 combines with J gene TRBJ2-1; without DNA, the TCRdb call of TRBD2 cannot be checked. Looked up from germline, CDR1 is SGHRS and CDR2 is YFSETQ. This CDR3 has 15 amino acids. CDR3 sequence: CASSLGEGTHNEQFF.

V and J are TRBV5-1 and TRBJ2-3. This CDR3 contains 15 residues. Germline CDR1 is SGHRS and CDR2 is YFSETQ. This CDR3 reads CASSLPQTATDTQYF. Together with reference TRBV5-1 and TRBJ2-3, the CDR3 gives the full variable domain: KAGVTQTPRYLIKTRGQQVTLSCSPISGHRSVSWYQQTPGQGLQFLFEYFSETQRNKGNFPGRFSGRQFSNSRSEMNVSTLELGDSALYLCASSLPQTATDTQYFGPGTRLTVL.

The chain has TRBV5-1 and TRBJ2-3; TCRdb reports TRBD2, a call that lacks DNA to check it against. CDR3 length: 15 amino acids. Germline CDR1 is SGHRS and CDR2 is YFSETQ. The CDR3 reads CASSLEGSSTDTQYF.

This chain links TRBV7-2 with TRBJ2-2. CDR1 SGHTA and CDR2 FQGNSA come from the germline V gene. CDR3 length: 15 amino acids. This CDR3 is CASSLTRQNTGELFF.